This TCR beta chain was found in a study of CD8 T cells in ankylosing spondylitis. Whole-study results and caveats: It appeared that ankylosing spondylitis blood was characterized by a TCR beta motif of 8 or 9 highly homologous variants. Some of the motif variants had earlier been found in reactive arthritis patients' fluid and blood. The clones that were linked to disease were reported to be significantly enriched in matched synovial fluid samples from ankylosing spondylitis patients.

Molecular-barcoded quantitative 5'-RACE produced these TCR beta libraries. From the 5' RACE reads, TCRdb called clonotypes with MiXCR, one entry per CDR3 protein. The sample contains 250,000 to 300,000 distinct CDR3 sequences, around 20% of which appear only once. This clonotype was counted only a few times. No antigen is known for it. CDR1 is SQVTM, CDR2 ANQGSEA, per germline. Trimming took 6 bases from V and 2 from J; bases not matched to a gene: 7. This CDR3 comprises 14 residues. This sequence was found in a male donor with ankylosing spondylitis or in good health (not recorded which). The chain is built from TRBV29-1 and TRBJ2-3; 8 bases align to TRBD1. The sequencing input was blood, either unsorted or a sorted T cell fraction (not recorded which). The CDR3 region has the DNA TGCAGCGTGACCGGGACAGGTCACACAGATACGCAGTATTTT. This translates into CSVTGTGHTDTQYF.